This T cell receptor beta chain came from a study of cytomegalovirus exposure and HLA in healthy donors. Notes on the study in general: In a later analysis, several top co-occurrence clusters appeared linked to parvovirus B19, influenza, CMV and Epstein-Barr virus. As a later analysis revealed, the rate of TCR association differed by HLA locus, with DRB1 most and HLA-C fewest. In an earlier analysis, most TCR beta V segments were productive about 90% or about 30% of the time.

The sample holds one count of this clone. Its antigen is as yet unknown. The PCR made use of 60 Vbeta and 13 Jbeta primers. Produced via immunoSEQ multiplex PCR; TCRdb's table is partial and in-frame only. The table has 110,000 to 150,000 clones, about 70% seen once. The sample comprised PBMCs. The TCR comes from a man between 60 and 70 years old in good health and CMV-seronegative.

In nucleotides, the CDR3 is TGTGCCAGCAGCTTGACTAGCGATACCTACGAGCAGTACTTC. It is translated as CASSLTSDTYEQYF. This chain joins TRBV5-4 and TRBJ2-7, with TRBD2 matching 7 bases. Germline-derived CDR1 and CDR2 are SGHNT and YYREEE (reference sequence). This CDR3 has 14 amino acids. After removal of 1 base from V and 2 bases from J, the junction contained 3 bases not matched to a gene.